These T cell receptor beta chains were read from a single sample in a study of blood T cell repertoires in COVID-19. Sequenced by immunoSEQ multiplex PCR; TCRdb stores in-frame clones only, minus some. The repertoire holds approximately 180,000 clones, with approximately 83% as singletons. Sample: peripheral blood. Receptors were obtained from a human donor with active or convalescent COVID-19. The donor label of this sample is uncertain. CDR3s include the opening cysteine and the closing phenylalanine or tryptophan. Only part of the rows carry a size: once, few, many, or a class if the clone is expanded.

cdr3_length: 13
v_call: TRBV19
clone_size: NA
cdr3_aa: CASIPQGFYGYTF

cdr3_length: 15
v_call: TRBV6-5
clone_size: once
cdr3_aa: CATSKGISGTDTQYF

cdr3_length: 14
v_call: TRBV11-3
clone_size: NA
cdr3_aa: CASRSLAMNTEAFF

cdr3_length: 15
v_call: TRBV6-6
clone_size: NA
cdr3_aa: CASSYGDSSYNEQFF

cdr3_length: 13
v_call: TRBV6-6
clone_size: NA
cdr3_aa: CASSPQGANEQFF

cdr3_length: 13
v_call: TRBV7-9
clone_size: NA
cdr3_aa: CASSLKGTGEAFF

cdr3_length: 16
v_call: TRBV6-1
clone_size: NA
cdr3_aa: CASSERGQANTGELFF

cdr3_length: 15
v_call: TRBV4-1
clone_size: NA
cdr3_aa: CASSHLQGRYNEQFF

cdr3_length: 17
v_call: TRBV4-1
clone_size: NA
cdr3_aa: CASSQGELAGYQETQYF

cdr3_length: 14
v_call: TRBV7-2
clone_size: NA
cdr3_aa: CASNLQGGAYEQYF

cdr3_length: 18
v_call: TRBV2
clone_size: NA
cdr3_aa: CASSDALAGGRAEETQYF

cdr3_length: 14
v_call: TRBV6-5
clone_size: NA
cdr3_aa: CASSFSGGYYGYTF

cdr3_length: 12
v_call: TRBV9
clone_size: NA
cdr3_aa: CASSGQTYEQYF

cdr3_length: 14
v_call: TRBV6-6
clone_size: NA
cdr3_aa: CASSDRGAPREQYF

cdr3_length: 12
v_call: TRBV12-5
clone_size: NA
cdr3_aa: CASGSKAQPQHF

cdr3_length: 13
v_call: TRBV12-3/TRBV12-4
clone_size: NA
cdr3_aa: CASSLQLPGLEYF

cdr3_length: 14
v_call: TRBV2
clone_size: NA
cdr3_aa: CASSELRGTDTQYF

cdr3_length: 14
v_call: TRBV7-9
clone_size: NA
cdr3_aa: CASSHRQGRNTIYF

cdr3_length: 11
v_call: TRBV2
clone_size: NA
cdr3_aa: CASSESSEQYF

cdr3_length: 21
v_call: TRBV27
clone_size: NA
cdr3_aa: CASSLKARQRGARSSYNEQFF

cdr3_length: 17
v_call: TRBV5-6
clone_size: NA
cdr3_aa: CASSFGGDRHRRWTQYF

cdr3_length: 12
v_call: TRBV7-9
clone_size: NA
cdr3_aa: CASSPRIGEQFF

cdr3_length: 12
v_call: TRBV30
clone_size: NA
cdr3_aa: CAWSLQGDEQYF

cdr3_length: 19
v_call: TRBV4-1
clone_size: NA
cdr3_aa: CASSQDAGLAGASTDTQYF

cdr3_length: 15
v_call: TRBV4-3
clone_size: NA
cdr3_aa: CASSQGLGRSYEQYF

cdr3_length: 12
v_call: TRBV7-2
clone_size: few
cdr3_aa: CASSPINTEAFF

cdr3_length: 15
v_call: TRBV27
clone_size: NA
cdr3_aa: CASRREGHMNTEAFF

cdr3_length: 15
v_call: TRBV5-1
clone_size: NA
cdr3_aa: CASSFWTGNSSPLHF

cdr3_length: 14
v_call: TRBV3-1/TRBV3-2
clone_size: NA
cdr3_aa: CASSLQGAAYEQYF

cdr3_length: 18
v_call: TRBV24-1
clone_size: NA
cdr3_aa: CATSDGILGTSGRNEQFF

cdr3_length: 16
v_call: TRBV3-1/TRBV3-2
clone_size: once
cdr3_aa: CASSAVGTGLAQPQHF

cdr3_length: 15
v_call: TRBV18
clone_size: NA
cdr3_aa: CASSPPGGPRDEQYF

cdr3_length: 15
v_call: TRBV2
clone_size: NA
cdr3_aa: CASNLGQPGNQPQHF

cdr3_length: 17
v_call: TRBV3-1/TRBV3-2
clone_size: once
cdr3_aa: CASSHLLISGSDNEQFF

cdr3_length: 14
v_call: TRBV9
clone_size: NA
cdr3_aa: CASSVESGITPLHF

cdr3_length: 13
v_call: TRBV7-8
clone_size: NA
cdr3_aa: CASSLQGLTEAFF

cdr3_length: 13
v_call: TRBV6-5
clone_size: NA
cdr3_aa: CASRPQGNQPQHF

cdr3_length: 15
v_call: TRBV11-1
clone_size: NA
cdr3_aa: CASSPRETLYNEQFF